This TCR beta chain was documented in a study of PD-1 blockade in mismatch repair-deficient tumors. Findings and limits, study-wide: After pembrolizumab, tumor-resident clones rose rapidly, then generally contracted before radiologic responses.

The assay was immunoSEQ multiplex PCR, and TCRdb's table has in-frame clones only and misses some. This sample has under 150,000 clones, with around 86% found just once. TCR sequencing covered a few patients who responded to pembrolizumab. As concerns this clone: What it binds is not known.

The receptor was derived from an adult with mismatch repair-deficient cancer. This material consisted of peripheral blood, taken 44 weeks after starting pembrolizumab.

In DNA, the CDR3 is TGTGCCAGCAGCTCCCGACAAGACAATGAGCAGTTCTTC. It translates to CASSSRQDNEQFF. The chain employs TRBV11-3 and TRBJ2-1; D not certain. This CDR3 region has 13 residues. CDR1 is SGHNT and CDR2 is YENEEA in the germline V gene. Trimming left V 4 bases short and J 5 bases short, with 9 bases between.